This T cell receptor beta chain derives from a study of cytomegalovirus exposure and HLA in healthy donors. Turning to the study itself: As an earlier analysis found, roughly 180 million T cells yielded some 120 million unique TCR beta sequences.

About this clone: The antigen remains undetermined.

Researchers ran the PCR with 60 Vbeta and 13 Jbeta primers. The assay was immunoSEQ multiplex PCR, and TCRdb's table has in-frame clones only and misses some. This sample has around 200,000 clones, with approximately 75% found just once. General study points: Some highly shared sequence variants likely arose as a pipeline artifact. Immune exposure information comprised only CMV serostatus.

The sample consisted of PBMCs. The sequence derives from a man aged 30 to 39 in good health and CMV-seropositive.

CDR3 amino acids: CASSLADQPQHF. The DNA of the CDR3 is TGTGCCAGCAGCTTAGCCGATCAGCCCCAGCATTTT. The V call is TRBV7-9, the J call TRBJ1-5; D is undetermined. V was trimmed by 0 bases and J by 5 bases, leaving 2 bases between them. This CDR3 is built from 12 residues. Germline CDR1 reads SEHNR; CDR2 reads FQNEAQ (reference sequence).